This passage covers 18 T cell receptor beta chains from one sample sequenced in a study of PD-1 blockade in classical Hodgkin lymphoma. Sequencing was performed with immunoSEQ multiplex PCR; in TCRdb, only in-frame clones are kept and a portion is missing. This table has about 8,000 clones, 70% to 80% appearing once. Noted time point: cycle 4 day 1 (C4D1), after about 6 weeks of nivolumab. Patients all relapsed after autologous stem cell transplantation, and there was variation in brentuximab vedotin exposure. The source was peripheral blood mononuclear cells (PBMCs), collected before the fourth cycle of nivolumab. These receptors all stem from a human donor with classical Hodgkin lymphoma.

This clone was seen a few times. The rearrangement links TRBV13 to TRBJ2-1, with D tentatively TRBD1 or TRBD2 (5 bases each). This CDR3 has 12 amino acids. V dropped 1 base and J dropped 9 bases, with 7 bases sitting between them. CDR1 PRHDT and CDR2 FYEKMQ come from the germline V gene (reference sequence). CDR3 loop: CASSLEGTEQFF. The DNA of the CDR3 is TGTGCCAGCAGCTTAGAGGGGACTGAGCAGTTCTTC.

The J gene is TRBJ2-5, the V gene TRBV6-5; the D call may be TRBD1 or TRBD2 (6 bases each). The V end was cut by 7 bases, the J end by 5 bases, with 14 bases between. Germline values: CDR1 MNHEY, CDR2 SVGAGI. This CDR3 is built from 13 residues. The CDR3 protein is CASTRVGGETQYF. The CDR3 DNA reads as TGTGCCAGCACCCGCGTGGGGGGCGAGACCCAGTACTTC.

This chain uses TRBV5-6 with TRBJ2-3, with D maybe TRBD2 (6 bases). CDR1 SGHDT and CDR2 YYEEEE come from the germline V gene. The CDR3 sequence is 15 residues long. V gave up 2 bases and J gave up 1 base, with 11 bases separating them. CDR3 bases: TGTGCCAGCAGCTTCCAAGCGGGCGGCACAGATACGCAGTATTTT. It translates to CASSFQAGGTDTQYF.

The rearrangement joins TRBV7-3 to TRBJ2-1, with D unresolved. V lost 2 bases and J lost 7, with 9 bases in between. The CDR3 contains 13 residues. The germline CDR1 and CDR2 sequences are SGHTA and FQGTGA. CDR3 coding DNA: TGTGCCAGCAGCTTAGAGGTGGGGAATGAGCAGTTCTTC. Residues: CASSLEVGNEQFF.

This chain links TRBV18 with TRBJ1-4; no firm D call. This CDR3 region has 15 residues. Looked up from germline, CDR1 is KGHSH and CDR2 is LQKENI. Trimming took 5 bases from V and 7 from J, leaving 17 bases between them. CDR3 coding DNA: TGTGCCAGCTCAAAGACTGGGTCAGCGGGTGAAAAACTGTTTTTT. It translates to CASSKTGSAGEKLFF.

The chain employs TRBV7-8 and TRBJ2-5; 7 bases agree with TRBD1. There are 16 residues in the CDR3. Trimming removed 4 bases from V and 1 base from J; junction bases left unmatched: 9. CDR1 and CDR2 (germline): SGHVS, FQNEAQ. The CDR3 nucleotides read TGTGCCAGCAGCTCTCCCGACAGGGAGATCCAAGAGACCCAGTACTTC. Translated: CASSSPDREIQETQYF.

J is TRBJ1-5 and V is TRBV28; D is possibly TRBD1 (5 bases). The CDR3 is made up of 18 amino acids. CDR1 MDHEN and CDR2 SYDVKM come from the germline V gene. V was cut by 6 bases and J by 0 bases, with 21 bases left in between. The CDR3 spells CASSPGQGRPYSNQPQHF. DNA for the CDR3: TGTGCCAGCAGCCCTGGGCAGGGAAGGCCTTATAGCAATCAGCCCCAGCATTTT.

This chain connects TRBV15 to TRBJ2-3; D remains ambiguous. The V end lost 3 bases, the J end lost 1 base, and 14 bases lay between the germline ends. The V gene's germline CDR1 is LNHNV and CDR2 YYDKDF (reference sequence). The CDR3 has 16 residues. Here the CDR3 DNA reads TGTGCCACCAGCAGGGGGTCTGCCGCTGGCACAGATACGCAGTATTTT. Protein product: CATSRGSAAGTDTQYF.

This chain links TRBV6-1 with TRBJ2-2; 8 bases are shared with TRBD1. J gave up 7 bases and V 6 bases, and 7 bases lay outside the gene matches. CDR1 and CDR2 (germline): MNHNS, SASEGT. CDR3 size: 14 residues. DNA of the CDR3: TGTGCCAGCAGAACCAGGGGGCAAATCGGGGAGCTGTTTTTT. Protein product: CASRTRGQIGELFF.

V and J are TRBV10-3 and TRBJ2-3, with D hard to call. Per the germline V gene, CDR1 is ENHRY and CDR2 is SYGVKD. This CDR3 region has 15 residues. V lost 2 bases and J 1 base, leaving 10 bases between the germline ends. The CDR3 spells CAISELRGGTDTQYF. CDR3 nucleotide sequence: TGTGCCATCAGTGAGCTCCGCGGAGGCACAGATACGCAGTATTTT.

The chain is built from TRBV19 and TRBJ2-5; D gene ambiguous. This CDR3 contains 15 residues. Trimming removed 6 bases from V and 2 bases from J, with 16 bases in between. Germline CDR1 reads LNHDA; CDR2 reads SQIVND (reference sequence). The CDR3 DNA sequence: TGTGCCAGTAGCCCCGGATTCCGAATTCAAGAGACCCAGTACTTC. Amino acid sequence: CASSPGFRIQETQYF.

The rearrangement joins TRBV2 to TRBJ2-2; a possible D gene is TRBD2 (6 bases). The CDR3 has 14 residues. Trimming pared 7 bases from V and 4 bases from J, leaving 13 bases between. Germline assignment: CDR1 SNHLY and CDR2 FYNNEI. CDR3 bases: TGTGCCAGCAAAGGGACCGGGAGCACCGGGGAGCTGTTTTTT. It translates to CASKGTGSTGELFF.

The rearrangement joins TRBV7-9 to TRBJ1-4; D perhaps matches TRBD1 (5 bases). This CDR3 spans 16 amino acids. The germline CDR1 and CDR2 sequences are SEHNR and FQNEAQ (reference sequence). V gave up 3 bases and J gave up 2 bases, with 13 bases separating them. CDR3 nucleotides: TGTGCCAGCAGCTTGGGCAGGGTGTTGACTAATGAAAAACTGTTTTTT. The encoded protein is CASSLGRVLTNEKLFF.

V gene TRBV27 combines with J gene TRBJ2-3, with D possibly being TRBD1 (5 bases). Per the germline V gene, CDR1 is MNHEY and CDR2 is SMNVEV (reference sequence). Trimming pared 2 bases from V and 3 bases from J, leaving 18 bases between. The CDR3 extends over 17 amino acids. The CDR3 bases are TGTGCCAGCAGTTTAGTCCATGGGGCAGGACGGACAGATACGCAGTATTTT. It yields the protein CASSLVHGAGRTDTQYF.

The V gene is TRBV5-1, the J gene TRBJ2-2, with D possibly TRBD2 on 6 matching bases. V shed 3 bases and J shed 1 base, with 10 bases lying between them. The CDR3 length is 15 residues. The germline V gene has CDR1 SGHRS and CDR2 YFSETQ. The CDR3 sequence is CASSWGDRNTGELFF. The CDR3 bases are TGCGCCAGCAGCTGGGGGGACCGGAACACCGGGGAGCTGTTTTTT.

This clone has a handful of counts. The CDR3 loop is CASSGTLAGGPRVEQYF. CDR3 DNA: TGTGCCAGTAGCGGTACTCTAGCGGGAGGGCCCCGGGTCGAGCAGTACTTC. The V call is TRBV19, the J call TRBJ2-7; 12 nucleotides match TRBD2. Germline CDR1 and CDR2: LNHDA and SQIVND (reference sequence). The ends lost 6 bases at V and 6 bases at J; junction bases unmatched: 15. CDR3 length equals 17 residues. The whole variable domain, remainder taken from reference TRBV19 and TRBJ2-7, is DGGITQSPKYLFRKEGQNVTLSCEQNLNHDAMYWYRQDPGQGLRLIYYSQIVNDFQKGDIAEGYSVSREKKESFPLTVTSAQKNPTAFYLCASSGTLAGGPRVEQYFGPGTRLTVT.

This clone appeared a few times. The CDR3 reads CASSPRDRNTGELFF. In DNA form, the CDR3 reads TGTGCCAGCAGCCCGAGGGACAGGAACACCGGGGAGCTGTTTTTT. The rearrangement uses TRBV7-8 and TRBJ2-2, with TRBD1 matching 7 bases. CDR1 and CDR2 from the germline V gene are SGHVS and FQNEAQ. There are 15 residues in the CDR3. With 5 bases clipped from V and 1 base from J, the junction kept 4 bases outside the gene matches.

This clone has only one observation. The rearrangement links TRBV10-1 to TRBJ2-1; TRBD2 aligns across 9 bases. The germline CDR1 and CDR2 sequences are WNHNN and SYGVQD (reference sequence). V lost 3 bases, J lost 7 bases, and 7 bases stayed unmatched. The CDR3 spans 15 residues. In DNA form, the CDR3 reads TGCGCCAGCAGTGACTACAGCGGGGGGCCGAATGAGCAGTTCTTC. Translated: CASSDYSGGPNEQFF.